Described below is a single T cell receptor (beta chain) sequence and its context. The data derive from a study of OX40 agonist ivuxolimab in advanced cancers. Whole-study context: Administration of intravenous ivuxolimab to patients occurred every 2 weeks at 0.01 to 10 mg/kg.

Clones were read by immunoSEQ multiplex PCR, and TCRdb kept only the in-frame ones, dropping some. The data show under 95,000 clones, approximately 86% seen once. Trimming removed 2 bases from V and 0 bases from J, with 14 bases in between. The length of the CDR3 is 17 residues. Germline loops: CDR1 SGHRS, CDR2 YFSETQ. The TCR sequence derives from an adult with an advanced solid tumor such as melanoma, head and neck, liver or kidney cancer. The chain uses TRBV5-1 and TRBJ2-2; tentatively, D is TRBD1 or TRBD2 (6 bases each). The starting material was CD4+ or CD8+ T cells sorted from blood, obtained in a trial of the OX40 agonist ivuxolimab. In DNA form, the CDR3 reads TGCGCCAGCAGCTTTGGGTCGGGGGCTGCGAACACCGGGGAGCTGTTTTTT. It encodes CASSFGSGAANTGELFF.